Each of the 25 T cell receptor beta chains below was sequenced from the same sample in a study of read filtering for tumor transcriptome and immune sequencing. The library was built from about 0.4 ug RNA with molecular barcoded adaptors for alpha/delta and beta/gamma chains. TCRdb analysed the reads with MiXCR anew, one entry per CDR3 protein. The sample contains around 130,000 distinct CDR3 sequences, roughly an eighth of which appear only once. The sequenced sample consisted of a population of CD138-negative cells sorted from bone marrow. The receptors were gathered from a donor at least 40 years old with multiple myeloma.

The table lists this clonotype with many counts. The rearrangement uses TRBV5-1 and TRBJ2-1, with 8 bases matching TRBD2. The CDR3 has 13 residues. Germline CDR1 SGHRS, CDR2 YFSETQ. The V gene end was trimmed by 0 bases and the J gene end by 13 bases; junction bases not matched to a gene: 6. The CDR3 region is CASSLDGRAVQFF. CDR3 coding DNA: TGCGCCAGCAGCTTGGACGGGAGGGCCGTCCAGTTCTTC.

This clonotype was observed many times. The chain has TRBV12-3 or TRBV12-4 and TRBJ2-2; D perhaps matches TRBD2 (6 bases). Trimming removed 10 bases from V and 2 bases from J, with 23 bases in between. The CDR3 sequence is 17 residues long. The chain's CDR3 is CATLTDSEGLNTGELFF. CDR3 nucleotides: TGTGCCACCCTAACGGACTCGGAGGGCCTTAACACCGGGGAGCTGTTTTTT.

Points on this clonotype: At one boundary the junction diverges from the germline segment, which might be a read error. The V and J genes are TRBV24-1 and TRBJ2-1, with D unresolved. CDR1 and CDR2 from the germline V gene are KGHDR and SFDVKD. There are 13 residues in the CDR3. In DNA, the CDR3 is TGTGCCACCGGTGAAGATCCCTACAATGAGCAGTTCTTC. Translation: CATGEDPYNEQFF.

This clonotype was detected many times. The chain combines TRBV4-1 with TRBJ1-5; D possibly corresponds to TRBD1 (5 bases). Germline-derived CDR1 and CDR2 are MGHRA and YSYEKL. With 1 base removed from V and 1 base from J, the gap between germline ends came to 11 bases. This CDR3 comprises 16 residues. Written as DNA, the CDR3 is TGCGCCAGCAGCCAAGGGGAGGGACGGAGCAATCAGCCCCAGCATTTT. Protein sequence: CASSQGEGRSNQPQHF.

This clonotype was recorded many times. The V call is TRBV4-3, the J call TRBJ2-1; 11 nucleotides agree with TRBD1. V trimming: 0 bases; J trimming: 8 bases; junction bases outside the gene matches: 12. Germline CDR1 is LGHNA and CDR2 is YSLEER. The CDR3 covers 18 residues. This CDR3 is CASSQDSRTGGLWDEQFF. CDR3 DNA: TGCGCCAGCAGCCAAGATTCCCGGACAGGGGGCCTCTGGGATGAGCAGTTCTTC.

The V call is TRBV27, the J call TRBJ2-1; D could derive from TRBD1 or TRBD2 (5 bases each). The germline V gene encodes CDR1 MNHEY and CDR2 SMNVEV (reference sequence). This CDR3 is built from 12 residues. Trimming left V 7 bases short and J 5 bases short, with 9 bases between. CDR3 in DNA: TGTGCCAGCACCGGGGCCAACAATGAGCAGTTCTTC. It yields the protein CASTGANNEQFF.

This clonotype has a count of ten or more. This sequence joins TRBV2 and TRBJ2-2; D is undetermined. The CDR3 runs 13 residues. V lost 1 base and J 11 bases, leaving 11 bases between the germline ends. The germline V gene encodes CDR1 SNHLY and CDR2 FYNNEI. This chain's CDR3 is CASSEVSLVELFF. CDR3 bases: TGTGCCAGCAGTGAAGTCTCCCTAGTTGAGCTGTTTTTT.

In its sample, this clonotype was seen many times. The chain recombines TRBV20-1 with TRBJ1-1; D remains unclear. Germline assignment: CDR1 DFQATT and CDR2 SNEGSKA (reference sequence). V lost 3 bases and J 3 bases, leaving 11 bases between the germline ends. The CDR3 totals 13 residues. CDR3 coding DNA: TGCAGTGCTAGTGAGGGTAGGGACACTGAAGCTTTCTTT. Residues: CSASEGRDTEAFF.

This clonotype was seen at least ten times. J is TRBJ2-2 and V is TRBV12-3 or TRBV12-4, with 12 bases matching TRBD2. The CDR3 runs to 14 residues. With V trimmed by 4 bases and J by 7 bases, 1 base remained unmatched. This chain's CDR3 is CASSSSGRDGELFF. The CDR3 DNA is TGTGCCAGCAGTTCTAGCGGGAGGGACGGGGAGCTGTTTTTT.

This clonotype was found many times. The V gene is TRBV12-3 or TRBV12-4, the J gene TRBJ1-1; D perhaps matches TRBD1 (5 bases). This CDR3 contains 14 residues. With 3 bases removed from V and 4 bases from J, the gap between germline ends came to 12 bases. The DNA of the CDR3 is TGTGCCAGCAGTTTGGCGGGGGTGAGCACTGAAGCTTTCTTT. Its protein is CASSLAGVSTEAFF.

This clonotype was seen ten or more times. The V gene is TRBV7-2, the J gene TRBJ2-1; maybe TRBD2 (6 bases). The CDR3 extends over 15 amino acids. Germline CDR1 SGHTA, CDR2 FQGNSA. The V end lost 3 bases, the J end lost 5 bases, and 14 bases lay between the germline ends. CDR3 sequence (DNA): TGTGCCAGCAGCTTGACGAAGCGGACTAACAATGAGCAGTTCTTC. This translates into CASSLTKRTNNEQFF. Using reference TRBV7-2 and TRBJ2-1 for the parts outside the CDR3, the full variable domain is GAGVSQSPSNKVTEKGKDVELRCDPISGHTALYWYRQSLGQGLEFLIYFQGNSAPDKSGLPSDRFSAERTGGSVSTLTIQRTQQEDSAVYLCASSLTKRTNNEQFFGPGTRLTVL.

This clonotype was detected many times. V and J are TRBV27 and TRBJ2-1, with D possibly called TRBD1 or TRBD2 (5 bases each). Trimming removed 10 bases from V and 0 bases from J, with 13 bases in between. The CDR3 loop spans 14 amino acids. Germline assignment: CDR1 MNHEY and CDR2 SMNVEV (reference sequence). The CDR3 DNA reads TGTGCCACGTCCGGGGCAAGCTCCTACAATGAGCAGTTCTTC. Encoded protein: CATSGASSYNEQFF.

With respect to this clonotype: A much larger clone lies one base from this, so it may be a read error. This rearrangement joins TRBV7-9 to TRBJ2-3; TRBD1 might be the D (6 bases). This CDR3 comprises 15 residues. Germline lookup yields CDR1 SEHNR and CDR2 FQNEAQ (reference sequence). DNA for the CDR3: TGTGCCTGCAGCGACACAGGACAGTACACAGATACGCAGTATTTT. It yields the protein CACSDTGQYTDTQYF.

To note about this clonotype: A much larger clone is a single base away; this may be a read error. This sequence joins TRBV5-1 and TRBJ1-3; tentatively, D is TRBD1 (6 bases). CDR1 and CDR2 from the germline V gene are SGHRS and YFSETQ. CDR3 length: 14 amino acids. In nucleotides, the CDR3 is TGCGCCAGCAGCCCGGGACAAAACAGAAACACCATAGATTTT. It specifies CASSPGQNRNTIDF.

This clonotype was counted many times. The J gene is TRBJ1-2, the V gene TRBV10-3; D is possibly TRBD1 (5 bases). The V and J ends lost 0 bases and 6 bases respectively, with 8 bases between them. The CDR3 has 13 amino acids. The germline CDR1 and CDR2 sequences are ENHRY and SYGVKD. The CDR3 bases are TGTGCCATCAGTGAGTCAGGGGCGGATGGCTACACCTTC. Translating gives CAISESGADGYTF.

This clonotype showed up many times. The genes are TRBV4-1 and TRBJ2-3; D unresolved. The V end lost 6 bases, the J end lost 0 bases, and 13 bases lay between the germline ends. CDR1 is MGHRA, CDR2 YSYEKL, per germline. CDR3 length: 15 amino acids. CDR3 coding DNA: TGCGCCAGCAGAAACGAAGCCTCTAGCACAGATACGCAGTATTTT. This codes for CASRNEASSTDTQYF.

This clonotype occurred many times. This chain joins TRBV12-3 or TRBV12-4 and TRBJ1-5; TRBD1 matches 10 bases. The CDR3 sequence is 15 residues long. J was trimmed by 6 bases and V by 6 bases; bases with no gene match: 8. The DNA for the CDR3 is TGTGCCAGCAGACCCGGGACAGGGGTAATTCAGCCCCAGCATTTT. Translating it yields CASRPGTGVIQPQHF.

In this sample, this clonotype turned up a few times. The chain carries TRBV4-3 and TRBJ2-3, with D perhaps matching TRBD1 (6 bases). V lost 3 bases to trimming and J lost 6 bases, with 13 bases between them. The CDR3 loop spans 14 amino acids. CDR1 LGHNA and CDR2 YSLEER come from the germline V gene. CDR3 residues: CASSHDTGRDTQYF. The CDR3 bases are TGCGCCAGCAGCCATGATACAGGGCGGGATACGCAGTATTTT.

This clonotype occurred many times. The genes are TRBV29-1 and TRBJ2-2; TRBD2 matches at 7 bases. CDR3 length equals 12 residues. The V gene's germline CDR1 is SQVTM and CDR2 ANQGSEA. J was trimmed by 6 bases and V by 7 bases; bases with no gene match: 5. CDR3 DNA: TGCAGCGCGCCGGGGGGAGCCGGGGAGCTGTTTTTT. Amino acids: CSAPGGAGELFF.

This clonotype was recorded at least ten times. The chain carries TRBV20-1 and TRBJ1-5, with a possible D match to TRBD1 (5 bases). The CDR3 spans 14 residues. The V gene's germline CDR1 is DFQATT and CDR2 SNEGSKA (reference sequence). V shed 0 bases and J shed 2 bases, with 8 bases lying between them. The CDR3 here is CSAREPGRNQPQHF. DNA for the CDR3: TGCAGTGCTAGAGAACCAGGGCGCAATCAGCCCCAGCATTTT.

This clonotype was observed at least ten times. Here the CDR3 reads CASSIRLAGGWPDNEQFF. CDR3 in DNA: TGTGCCAGTAGTATAAGACTAGCGGGAGGGTGGCCCGACAATGAGCAGTTCTTC. The gene calls are TRBV19 and TRBJ2-1; 14 bases agree with TRBD2. Germline CDR1 reads LNHDA; CDR2 reads SQIVND (reference sequence). This CDR3 contains 18 residues. The V and J ends lost 2 bases and 5 bases, in that order; junction bases with no gene match: 8.

This clonotype was counted at least ten times. The chain recombines TRBV12-3 or TRBV12-4 with TRBJ1-1, with a tentative D call TRBD1 (6 bases). The CDR3 covers 15 residues. Deletions cut 2 bases from V and 3 bases from J, with 13 bases between. The CDR3 DNA reads as TGTGCCAGCAGTTTACTTGGGGGCAGTGACACTGAAGCTTTCTTT. It specifies CASSLLGGSDTEAFF.

The table lists this clonotype with many counts. The chain carries TRBV30 and TRBJ2-5; the match to TRBD2 covers 11 bases. V shed 5 bases and J 1 base; nucleotides not matched to a gene: 6. Germline V lookup: CDR1 GTSNPN, CDR2 SVGIG (reference sequence). The CDR3 sequence is 15 residues long. DNA of the CDR3: TGTGCCTGGTCCGGACTAGCGGGTCTCCAAGAGACCCAGTACTTC. This translates into CAWSGLAGLQETQYF.

In its sample, this clonotype was seen many times. The gene calls are TRBV12-3 or TRBV12-4 and TRBJ1-1, with D possibly TRBD1 on 6 matching bases. Between the trimmed V and J ends, which lost 2 bases and 4 bases, there was a span of 11 bases. The CDR3 runs 14 residues. The CDR3 sequence: CASSLRGAGTEAFF. The CDR3 DNA follows: TGTGCCAGCAGTTTAAGGGGGGCCGGCACTGAAGCTTTCTTT.

There are many counts of this clonotype. V is TRBV6-2 or TRBV6-3 and J is TRBJ1-1; D may be TRBD1 (6 bases). V was trimmed by 6 bases and J by 5 bases, leaving 22 bases between them. CDR1 is MNHEY, CDR2 SVGEGT, per germline. There are 16 residues in the CDR3. This CDR3 reads CASRRGQILSDTEAFF. The CDR3 DNA follows: TGTGCCAGCAGACGTGGACAGATCCTCTCGGATACTGAAGCTTTCTTT.